This T cell receptor beta chain is drawn from a study of T cell responses to AZD1222 COVID-19 vaccine. Overall study results and limits: In all cases, repertoires were sampled only after the peak T cell response.

To note about this clone: The antigen is unknown.

This CDR3 comprises 14 residues. Sequencing used immunoSEQ multiplex PCR; TCRdb keeps in-frame clones, though not all of them. This sample has some 140,000 clones, with about 93% found just once. V usage is TRBV21-1 and J usage is TRBJ2-7; TRBD2, the table's D call, was not compared with the DNA. TRBV21-1 constitutes a pseudogene. Sample: peripheral blood, taken 28 days after the second AZD1222 dose. This TCR was recovered from an adult who received the AZD1222 COVID-19 vaccine. CDR3 nucleotide sequence: TGTGCCAGCAGCAACATAGCGGCGTTTTACGAGCAGTACTTC. Amino acids: CASSNIAAFYEQYF.